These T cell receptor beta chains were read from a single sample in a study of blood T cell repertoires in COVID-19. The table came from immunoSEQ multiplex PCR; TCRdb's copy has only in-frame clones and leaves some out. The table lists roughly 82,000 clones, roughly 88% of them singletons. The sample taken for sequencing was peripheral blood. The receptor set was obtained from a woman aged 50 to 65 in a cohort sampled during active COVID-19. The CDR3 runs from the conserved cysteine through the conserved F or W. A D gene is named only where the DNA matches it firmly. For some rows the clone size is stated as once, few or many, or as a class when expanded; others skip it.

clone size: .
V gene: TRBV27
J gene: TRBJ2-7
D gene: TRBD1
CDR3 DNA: TGTGCCAGCAGTTTAACAGGGGGCAAAGGGTACGAGCAGTACTTC
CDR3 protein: CASSLTGGKGYEQYF

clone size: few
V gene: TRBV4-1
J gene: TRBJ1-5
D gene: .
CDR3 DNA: TGCGCCAGCAGCCAAGTTCCTCCGGGGTTGGGCAATCAGCCCCAGCATTTT
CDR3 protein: CASSQVPPGLGNQPQHF

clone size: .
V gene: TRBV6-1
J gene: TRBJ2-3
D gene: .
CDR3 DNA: TGTGCCAGCAGTGAAGGGGCTGGCACAGATACGCAGTATTTT
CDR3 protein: CASSEGAGTDTQYF

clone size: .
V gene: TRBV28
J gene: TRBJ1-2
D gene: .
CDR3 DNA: TGTGCCAGCAGTTCAGTCTACAAGGAGGGCTACACCTTC
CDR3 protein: CASSSVYKEGYTF

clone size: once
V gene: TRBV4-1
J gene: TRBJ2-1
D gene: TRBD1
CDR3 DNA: TGCGCCAGCAGCCAAGGGGACAGCTCAAAGGGGGAGCAGTTCTTC
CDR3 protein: CASSQGDSSKGEQFF

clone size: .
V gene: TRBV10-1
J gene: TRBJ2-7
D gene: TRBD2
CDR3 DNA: TGCGCCAGCAGTGACGGGGGAGCGGGAGGGGATTCCTACGAGCAGTACTTC
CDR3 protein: CASSDGGAGGDSYEQYF

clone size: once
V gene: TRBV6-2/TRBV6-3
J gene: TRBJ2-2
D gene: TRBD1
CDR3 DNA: TGTGCCAGCAGCATCGACAGGGGATTGACCGGGGAGCTGTTTTTT
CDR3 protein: CASSIDRGLTGELFF

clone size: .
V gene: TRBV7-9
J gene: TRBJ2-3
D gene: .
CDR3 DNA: TGTGCCAGCAGCCGCCGCGACACAGATACGCAGTATTTT
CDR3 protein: CASSRRDTDTQYF

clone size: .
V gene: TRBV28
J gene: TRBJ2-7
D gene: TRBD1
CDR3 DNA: TGTGCCTCAGGCGGGGACAGGGGAGGACACGAGCAGTACTTC
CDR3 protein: CASGGDRGGHEQYF

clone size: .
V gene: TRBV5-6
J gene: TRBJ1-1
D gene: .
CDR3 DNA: TGTGCCAGCGGGAGACTAAGCGATATGAACACTGAAGCTTTCTTT
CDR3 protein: CASGRLSDMNTEAFF

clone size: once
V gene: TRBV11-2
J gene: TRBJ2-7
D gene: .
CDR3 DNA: TGTGCCAGCAGTTTTTACAGTTACGAGCAGTACTTC
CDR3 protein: CASSFYSYEQYF

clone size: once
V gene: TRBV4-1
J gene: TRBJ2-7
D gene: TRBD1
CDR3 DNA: TGCGCCAGCAGAGGACAGGGTAACGAGCAGTACTTC
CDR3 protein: CASRGQGNEQYF

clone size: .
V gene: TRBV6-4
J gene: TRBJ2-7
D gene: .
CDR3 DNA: TGTGCCAGCACCCTTGAGGAGAGACTAGACAGCTACGAGCAGTACTTC
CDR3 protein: CASTLEERLDSYEQYF

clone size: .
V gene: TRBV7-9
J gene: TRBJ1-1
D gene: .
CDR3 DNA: TGTGCCAGCAGCTTAGAACACGACACTGAAGCTTTCTTT
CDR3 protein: CASSLEHDTEAFF

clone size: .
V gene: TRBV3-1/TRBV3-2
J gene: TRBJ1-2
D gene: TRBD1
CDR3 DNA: TGTGCCAGCAGCCAAGGCGGCAGGGGGCAGGGCTACACCTTC
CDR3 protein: CASSQGGRGQGYTF

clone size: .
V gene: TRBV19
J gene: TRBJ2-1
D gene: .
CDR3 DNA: TGTGCCAGTAGTCCGGGGTATGGTCTGTTCTTC
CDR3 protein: CASSPGYGLFF

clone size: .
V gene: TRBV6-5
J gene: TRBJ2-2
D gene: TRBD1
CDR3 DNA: TGTGCCAGCAGTTACGCGGCAGGGGGGAACACCGGGGAGCTGTTTTTT
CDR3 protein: CASSYAAGGNTGELFF

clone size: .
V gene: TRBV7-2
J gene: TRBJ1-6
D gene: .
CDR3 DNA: TGTGCCAGCAGCTTCCGGACGGGTAGGGGATCACCCCTCCACTTT
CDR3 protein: CASSFRTGRGSPLHF

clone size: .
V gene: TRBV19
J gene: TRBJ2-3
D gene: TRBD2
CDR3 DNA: TGTGCCAGTAGTTCTCCACTCGAGGGAGGGTCAGATACGCAGTATTTT
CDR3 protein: CASSSPLEGGSDTQYF

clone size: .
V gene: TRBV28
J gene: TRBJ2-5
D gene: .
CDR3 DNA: TGTGCCAGGGTTCGGGGGGGACAGAGCCTCCAAGAGACCCAGTACTTC
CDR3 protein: CARVRGGQSLQETQYF

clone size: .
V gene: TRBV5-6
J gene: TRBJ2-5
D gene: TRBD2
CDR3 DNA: TGTGCCAGCAGCTTAAGGACTAGCGGGAGGAGAGAGACCCAGTACTTC
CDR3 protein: CASSLRTSGRRETQYF

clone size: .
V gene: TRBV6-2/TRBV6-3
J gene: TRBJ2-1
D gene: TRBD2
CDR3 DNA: TGTGCCAGCAGTTACACTAGCGGCTCCTACAATGAGCAGTTCTTC
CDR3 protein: CASSYTSGSYNEQFF

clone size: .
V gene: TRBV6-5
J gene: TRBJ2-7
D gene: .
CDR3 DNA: TGTGCCAGCAGACGGAGCAGTAGCTCCTACGAGCAGTACTTC
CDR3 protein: CASRRSSSSYEQYF

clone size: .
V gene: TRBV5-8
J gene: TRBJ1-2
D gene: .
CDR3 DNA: TGTGCCAGCGGGGGACAATCCCCTAACTATGGCTACACCTTC
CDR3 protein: CASGGQSPNYGYTF

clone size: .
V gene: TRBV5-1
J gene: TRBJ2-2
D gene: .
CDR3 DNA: TGCGCCAGCAGCTTGGGAGGCGGGGAGCTGTTTTTT
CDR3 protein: CASSLGGGELFF

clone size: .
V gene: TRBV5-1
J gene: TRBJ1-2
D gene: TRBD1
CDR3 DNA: TGCGCCAGCAGCCCTTGGGGCCCGGGACAGGGGGGATCTGATGGCTACACCTTC
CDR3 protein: CASSPWGPGQGGSDGYTF

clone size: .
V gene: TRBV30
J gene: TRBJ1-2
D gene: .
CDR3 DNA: TGTGCCTGGAGTGCCAACAGGGTTGAAGGCTACACCTTC
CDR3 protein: CAWSANRVEGYTF

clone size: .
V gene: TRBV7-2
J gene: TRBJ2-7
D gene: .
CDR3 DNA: TGTGCCAGCAGCCGTAACGGGGGTGCCACACCCTACGAGCAGTACTTC
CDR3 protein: CASSRNGGATPYEQYF